Each of the 7 T cell receptor beta chains below was sequenced from the same sample in a study of T-cell memory formation after mild COVID-19 listed by TCRdb under 2021. The method was 5' RACE. This sample was sequenced with an Illumina NovaSeq 6000. The public sequencing data were trimmed at Q25 with fastp and processed into clonotypes with MiXCR by TCRdb, which kept only in-frame beta chains. Entries that share a CDR3 protein sequence are merged under the most common genes and DNA. The sample records fewer than 150,000 distinct CDR3 sequences, 11% to 15% of which are singletons. The leading ten clones occupy about 27% of the sample. The sample was PBMCs or a T cell subset sorted from them (not recorded which). The source of these receptors is an adult woman who had mild COVID-19 (a few samples of this study predate the infection). The sample titles of this study are shuffled in the database, so cell type and time point are left out; the donor was told from shared clones.

The chain recombines TRBV6-5 with TRBJ2-7; TRBD1 or TRBD2 may be the D gene (6 bases each). The CDR3 is made up of 15 amino acids. The germline V and J ends were trimmed by 2 bases and 5 bases, with 16 bases remaining between them. Per germline, CDR1 MNHEY and CDR2 SVGAGI. The CDR3 DNA reads TGTGCCAGCAGTTACATACTGGGGGGCAGCAACGAGCAGTACTTC. It is translated as CASSYILGGSNEQYF.

The chain is built from TRBV7-2 and TRBJ2-1; D gene uncertain. V lost 1 base, J lost 8 bases, and 9 bases lay in between. This CDR3 region has 13 residues. Germline V lookup: CDR1 SGHTA, CDR2 FQGNSA. The CDR3 coding sequence is TGTGCCAGCAGCTTAGAGGCAAGAGATGAGCAGTTCTTC. Encoded protein: CASSLEARDEQFF.

This clonotype has a count of ten or more. The V call is TRBV25-1, the J call TRBJ2-1, with D possibly being TRBD1 or TRBD2 (6 bases each). Germline V gene sequence: CDR1 MGHDK, CDR2 SYGVNS. Trimming stripped 7 bases from V and 0 bases from J, with 16 bases between. The length of the CDR3 is 16 residues. The CDR3 nucleotides are TGTGCCAGCATTGGGGTCGGGGGCTCCTCCTACAATGAGCAGTTCTTC. Translated: CASIGVGGSSYNEQFF.

This sequence joins TRBV5-1 and TRBJ2-1, with 7 bases aligning to TRBD1. The CDR3 spans 16 residues. V gave up 4 bases and J gave up 0 bases; unmatched junction bases: 7. In germline, CDR1 is SGHRS, CDR2 YFSETQ. In nucleotides, the CDR3 is TGCGCCAGCAGCATGCCGGGACAGTCCTCCTACAATGAGCAGTTCTTC. As protein: CASSMPGQSSYNEQFF.

The chain recombines TRBV7-9 with TRBJ2-3, with unresolved D. This CDR3 is built from 14 residues. Trimming removed 5 bases from V and 0 bases from J, with 9 bases in between. The V gene's germline CDR1 is SEHNR and CDR2 FQNEAQ (reference sequence). The CDR3 bases are TGTGCCAGCAGCCCAGACACTAGCACAGATACGCAGTATTTT. Its protein is CASSPDTSTDTQYF.

The chain uses TRBV7-8 and TRBJ2-2; TRBD1 might be the D (6 bases). Germline V gene sequence: CDR1 SGHVS, CDR2 FQNEAQ. Trimming left V 5 bases short and J 5 bases short, with 9 bases between. CDR3 length: 13 amino acids. The CDR3 protein is CASSEQGTGELFF. The DNA of the CDR3 is TGTGCCAGCAGCGAACAGGGTACCGGGGAGCTGTTTTTT.

The V and J genes are TRBV2 and TRBJ2-2; no reliable D call. This CDR3 is built from 14 residues. Germline V gene sequence: CDR1 SNHLY, CDR2 FYNNEI. Trimming pared 8 bases from V and 0 bases from J, leaving 10 bases between. The CDR3 protein is CASCPPTNTGELFF. The CDR3 nucleotides read TGTGCCAGCTGTCCACCCACGAACACCGGGGAGCTGTTTTTT.